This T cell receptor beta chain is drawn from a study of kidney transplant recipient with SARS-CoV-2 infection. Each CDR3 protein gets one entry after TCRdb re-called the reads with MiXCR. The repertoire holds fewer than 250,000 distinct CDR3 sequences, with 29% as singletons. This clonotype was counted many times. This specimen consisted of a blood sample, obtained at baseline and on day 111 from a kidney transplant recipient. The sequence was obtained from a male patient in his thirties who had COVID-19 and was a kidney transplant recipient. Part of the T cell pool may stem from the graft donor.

Written as DNA, the CDR3 is TGTGCCAGCAGCTTAGCAGGGATCGGGGAGCTGTTTTTT. Translating it yields CASSLAGIGELFF. The chain links TRBV5-4 to TRBJ2-2, with D tentatively TRBD1 (5 bases). The ends were cut back, 2 bases at V and 7 bases at J, with 9 bases in the middle. The CDR3 extends over 13 amino acids. Germline lookup yields CDR1 SGHNT and CDR2 YYREEE (reference sequence). The entire variable domain, with the rest obtained from reference TRBV5-4 and TRBJ2-2, is as follows: ETGVTQSPTHLIKTRGQQVTLRCSSQSGHNTVSWYQQALGQGPQFIFQYYREEENGRGNFPPRFSGLQFPNYSSELNVNALELDDSALYLCASSLAGIGELFFGEGSRLTVL.